What follows are 4 T cell receptor beta chains derived from one specimen sequenced in a study of cytomegalovirus exposure and HLA in healthy donors. It was with 60 Vbeta and 13 Jbeta primers that the PCR ran. Here immunoSEQ multiplex PCR was the method, and the copy in TCRdb shows in-frame clones only, minus some. The sample holds 95,000 to 100,000 clones, roughly 74% seen once. The material sequenced was PBMCs. These receptors were obtained from a woman in her 40s in good health and CMV-seronegative.

The chain combines TRBV11-2 with TRBJ2-5, with TRBD1 matching 12 bases. The DNA end is a closer match to TRBJ2-7, so the J assignment may be wrong. Germline values: CDR1 SGHAT, CDR2 FQNNGV. The CDR3 covers 17 residues. The CDR3 reads CASSLGSGTGGYYEQYF. The CDR3 region has the DNA TGTGCCAGCAGCTTAGGCTCCGGGACAGGGGGCTACTACGAGCAGTACTTC.

A remark on this clone: The junction differs from germline at one of its ends, possibly a read error. Written as DNA, the CDR3 is TGTGCGAGCAGGAGCGCTAGCGGTTCCTACGAGCAGTACTTC. Protein product: CASRSASGSYEQYF. The rearrangement links TRBV7-9 to TRBJ2-7, with 7 bases matching TRBD2. The germline V gene encodes CDR1 SEHNR and CDR2 FQNEAQ (reference sequence). The CDR3 has 14 amino acids.

The rearrangement joins TRBV6-4 to TRBJ2-2; 9 bases align to TRBD2. Germline values: CDR1 MRHNA, CDR2 SNTAGT. V shed 5 bases, J shed 2 bases, and the junction held 3 bases outside the gene matches. This CDR3 comprises 15 residues. The DNA of the CDR3 is TGTGCCAGCAGTCCGACTAGCGGAAACACCGGGGAGCTGTTTTTT. It yields the protein CASSPTSGNTGELFF.

The chain carries TRBV7-2 and TRBJ2-7; maybe TRBD2 (5 bases). The germline V gene encodes CDR1 SGHTA and CDR2 FQGNSA. The CDR3 contains 14 residues. Trimming took off 2 bases at V and 5 bases at J, with 13 bases between the two ends. CDR3 loop: CASSLRVGEHEQYF. In nucleotides, the CDR3 is TGTGCCAGCAGCTTAAGGGTCGGGGAGCACGAGCAGTACTTC.